The rows below give T cell receptor beta chains drawn from one sample of a study of blood T cell repertoires in COVID-19. Using immunoSEQ multiplex PCR, the repertoire was profiled, and TCRdb retains in-frame clones only, with some absent. The sample yields about 120,000 clones, approximately 84% seen once. Sequencing used peripheral blood. The receptors derive from a man between 65 and 80 years old with active or convalescent COVID-19. CDR3s include the opening cysteine and the closing phenylalanine or tryptophan. D genes are given only for firm matches. Size is omitted from some rows. Given values are once, few, many or a class for expanded clones.

>TRBV6-5|many|TRBD1|TRBJ2-1
CASQHRQGGRNEQFF
TGTGCCAGCCAACACCGACAGGGGGGGAGGAATGAGCAGTTCTTC
>TRBV24-1|NA|NA|TRBJ2-7
CATSWTEDYEQYF
TGTGCCACCAGTTGGACAGAGGATTACGAGCAGTACTTC
>TRBV10-3|once|TRBD1|TRBJ2-1
CAISDKDRGRNEQFF
TGTGCCATCAGTGATAAGGACAGGGGCCGGAATGAGCAGTTCTTC
>TRBV7-2|NA|TRBD2|TRBJ2-7
CASSPQRDLGEQYF
TGTGCCAGCAGCCCCCAGCGGGATCTTGGCGAGCAGTACTTC
>TRBV5-4|NA|NA|TRBJ1-4
CASSLAGSANEKLFF
TGTGCCAGCAGCCTCGCAGGGTCAGCTAATGAAAAACTGTTTTTT
>TRBV27|NA|TRBD1|TRBJ2-3
CASRPDRGLTDTQYF
TGTGCCAGCAGACCCGACAGGGGGCTTACAGATACGCAGTATTTT
>TRBV5-8|NA|NA|TRBJ1-5
CASSPDNNQPQHF
TGTGCCAGCAGCCCGGACAACAATCAGCCCCAGCATTTT
>TRBV28|NA|TRBD2|TRBJ2-5
CASSRKRGDLRTQYF
TGTGCCAGCAGCCGCAAGCGGGGGGACCTGAGGACCCAGTACTTC
>TRBV12-3/TRBV12-4|NA|NA|TRBJ1-1
CASRISGKTEAFF
TGTGCCAGCAGGATTTCAGGGAAAACTGAAGCTTTCTTT
>TRBV7-2|NA|NA|TRBJ2-2
CASSSTWAGPRELFF
TGTGCCAGCAGCTCCACCTGGGCGGGTCCCAGGGAGCTGTTTTTT
>TRBV28|NA|NA|TRBJ1-6
CASSGASRGLYNSPLHF
TGTGCCAGCAGTGGCGCTTCCAGGGGCCTCTATAATTCACCCCTCCACTTT
>TRBV29-1|NA|TRBD1|TRBJ1-5
CSVDTGEANQPQHF
TGCAGCGTTGATACAGGGGAGGCTAATCAGCCCCAGCATTTT
>TRBV3-1/TRBV3-2|NA|TRBD2|TRBJ2-2
CASSRGAGGPNTGELFF
TGTGCCAGCAGCCGGGGGGCGGGAGGACCGAACACCGGGGAGCTGTTTTTT
>TRBV5-1|NA|NA|TRBJ2-1
CASSSGQEGLTEQFF
TGCGCCAGCAGCTCGGGGCAGGAGGGGCTGACTGAGCAGTTCTTC
>TRBV6-2/TRBV6-3|NA|NA|TRBJ2-3
CASSRGLPTHTDTQYF
TGTGCCAGCAGTCGGGGACTCCCTACCCACACAGATACGCAGTATTTT
>TRBV5-4|once|NA|TRBJ2-3
CASSPASGADTQYF
TGTGCCAGCAGCCCAGCCTCGGGGGCAGATACGCAGTATTTT
>TRBV6-2/TRBV6-3|NA|NA|TRBJ2-5
CASSPAGTLGETQYF
TGTGCCAGCAGCCCGGCCGGGACACTCGGCGAGACCCAGTACTTC
>TRBV7-8|NA|NA|TRBJ2-1
CASSPPGGQAPYNEQFF
TGTGCCAGCAGCCCCCCTGGCGGGCAGGCCCCCTACAATGAGCAGTTCTTC
>TRBV5-1|NA|TRBD2|TRBJ2-3
CASSFSGTRTDTQYF
TGCGCCAGCAGCTTTAGCGGGACCCGCACAGATACGCAGTATTTT
>TRBV9|many|TRBD2|TRBJ2-7
CASSEGLAGGRYEQYF
TGTGCCAGCAGCGAGGGACTAGCGGGAGGACGCTACGAGCAGTACTTC